One sample yielded the 28 T cell receptor beta chains listed below, sequenced in a study of cytomegalovirus exposure and HLA in healthy donors. The PCR made use of 60 Vbeta and 13 Jbeta primers. Measured with immunoSEQ multiplex PCR; TCRdb has only the in-frame clones, and not every one. This sample has about 140,000 clones, with 80% to 90% found just once. Sample: PBMCs. The source is a woman aged 40 to 49 in good health and CMV-seropositive.

This chain joins TRBV7-2 and TRBJ1-1; D remains ambiguous. This CDR3 is built from 15 residues. Germline CDR1 is SGHTA and CDR2 is FQGNSA. Trimming left V 1 base short and J 6 bases short, with 15 bases between. The CDR3 DNA reads TGTGCCAGCAGCTTAGACCCCTACGAGAAACCTGAAGCTTTCTTT. This translates into CASSLDPYEKPEAFF. Looking up the rest from reference TRBV7-2 and TRBJ1-1 gives the full variable domain: GAGVSQSPSNKVTEKGKDVELRCDPISGHTALYWYRQSLGQGLEFLIYFQGNSAPDKSGLPSDRFSAERTGGSVSTLTIQRTQQEDSAVYLCASSLDPYEKPEAFFGQGTRLTVV.

The chain combines TRBV6-1 with TRBJ2-7; 15 bases fit TRBD2. Trimming cost V 7 bases and J 6 bases; bases outside gene matches: 7. Germline V gene data show CDR1 as MNHNS and CDR2 as SASEGT. The CDR3 loop spans 15 amino acids. For the CDR3, the DNA is TGTGCCAGCATCGGACTAGCGGGAGGGGGTCGCGAGCAGTACTTC. This encodes CASIGLAGGGREQYF.

This clone was counted between two and nine times. This chain joins TRBV15 and TRBJ2-7, with 8 bases that match TRBD2. CDR1 is LNHNV and CDR2 is YYDKDF in the germline V gene (reference sequence). J was trimmed by 0 bases and V by 1 base; bases with no gene match: 11. The CDR3 spans 18 residues. Here the CDR3 reads CATSRAPGLAGNSYEQYF. CDR3 nucleotide sequence: TGTGCCACCAGCAGAGCCCCCGGGCTAGCGGGTAACTCCTACGAGCAGTACTTC.

This chain joins TRBV5-1 and TRBJ2-1; 8 nucleotides align to TRBD2. The V gene end was trimmed by 0 bases and the J gene end by 6 bases; junction bases not matched to a gene: 2. The CDR3 has 14 amino acids. The germline CDR1 and CDR2 sequences are SGHRS and YFSETQ. The CDR3 DNA is TGCGCCAGCAGCTTGGCCGCGGGGGGCAATGAGCAGTTCTTC. This translates into CASSLAAGGNEQFF.

This chain's CDR3 is CSGGDRNDEQYF. CDR3 sequence (DNA): TGCAGCGGGGGGGACCGGAATGACGAGCAGTACTTC. The chain combines TRBV29-1 with TRBJ2-7, with D tentatively TRBD2 (6 bases). CDR1 and CDR2 from the germline V gene are SQVTM and ANQGSEA. The ends were cut back, 7 bases at V and 5 bases at J, with 15 bases in the middle. CDR3 length equals 12 residues.

This clone was found once. The gene calls are TRBV7-9 and TRBJ2-3; the D gene is possibly TRBD2 (6 bases). The CDR3 contains 14 residues. Looked up from germline, CDR1 is SEHNR and CDR2 is FQNEAQ (reference sequence). Trimming took 8 bases from V and 1 from J, leaving 13 bases between them. As DNA, the CDR3 is TGTGCCAGCCAACCGGCTAGCGGCACAGATACGCAGTATTTT. This translates into CASQPASGTDTQYF.

The chain is built from TRBV4-1 and TRBJ1-1, with D unresolved. The ends were cut back, 0 bases at V and 2 bases at J, with 10 bases in the middle. Per germline, CDR1 MGHRA and CDR2 YSYEKL. CDR3 length: 15 residues. The CDR3 loop is CASSQDPGINTEAFF. CDR3 nucleotides: TGCGCCAGCAGCCAAGATCCAGGCATAAACACTGAAGCTTTCTTT.

There are a few counts of this clone. The J gene is TRBJ1-5, the V gene TRBV5-3; maybe TRBD1 (6 bases). TRBV5-3 has ORF status, its function being uncertain. The CDR3 is made up of 14 amino acids. The V and J ends lost 4 bases and 4 bases respectively, with 12 bases between them. As DNA, the CDR3 is TGTGCCAGAAGCACCTCTCAGGGGAATCAGCCCCAGCATTTT. Translating gives CARSTSQGNQPQHF.

The chain is built from TRBV29-1 and TRBJ1-4; D call uncertain. CDR1 and CDR2 from the germline V gene are SQVTM and ANQGSEA. The CDR3 is 13 residues long. Trimming cost V 7 bases and J 8 bases, with 17 bases left between them. The DNA for the CDR3 is TGCAGCGCCGGAGGGTGGTTGGGGGAAAAACTGTTTTTT. The encoded protein is CSAGGWLGEKLFF.

This clone appeared a single time. The chain carries TRBV2 and TRBJ2-5; D may be TRBD1 (6 bases). The assigned J gene may be wrong: the sequence end matches TRBJ2-7 better. This CDR3 has 13 amino acids. Per the germline V gene, CDR1 is SNHLY and CDR2 is FYNNEI. The DNA of the CDR3 is TGTGCCAGCAGTCTTGGACAGTCCTACGAGCAGTACTTC. The encoded protein is CASSLGQSYEQYF.

The chain has TRBV14 and TRBJ2-2; no clear D gene. This CDR3 has 13 residues. Trimming left V 2 bases short and J 3 bases short, with 4 bases between. Germline V gene data show CDR1 as SGHDN and CDR2 as FVKESK. In DNA form, the CDR3 reads TGTGCCAGCAGCCAAATATACACCGGGGAGCTGTTTTTT. Translated: CASSQIYTGELFF.

This chain joins TRBV11-1 and TRBJ2-5; 14 bases match TRBD2. V lost 1 base and J lost 1; bases outside the gene matches: 2. CDR3 length equals 17 residues. The germline V gene has CDR1 SGHAT and CDR2 FQDESV (reference sequence). The CDR3 is CASSLGLAGGIQETQYF. CDR3 nucleotides: TGTGCCAGCAGCTTAGGACTAGCGGGAGGGATCCAAGAGACCCAGTACTTC.

The chain employs TRBV18 and TRBJ2-7; D might be TRBD2 (5 bases). Per the germline V gene, CDR1 is KGHSH and CDR2 is LQKENI. V gave up 3 bases and J gave up 5 bases, with 20 bases separating them. CDR3 length: 16 amino acids. The CDR3 protein is CASSPTSRAAGNEQYF. The CDR3 DNA is TGTGCCAGCTCACCGACTTCAAGGGCCGCCGGGAACGAGCAGTACTTC.

The chain couples TRBV27 to TRBJ1-1; D gene ambiguous. Germline-derived CDR1 and CDR2 are MNHEY and SMNVEV (reference sequence). The CDR3 runs to 14 residues. Trimming pared 3 bases from V and 5 bases from J, leaving 13 bases between. The CDR3 loop is CASSFLSPTTEAFF. CDR3 nucleotide sequence: TGTGCCAGCAGTTTTCTATCGCCAACTACTGAAGCTTTCTTT.

The chain joins TRBV5-1 to TRBJ2-1; D may be TRBD2 (5 bases). Trimming pared 4 bases from V and 3 bases from J, leaving 17 bases between. Germline V lookup: CDR1 SGHRS, CDR2 YFSETQ. The CDR3 contains 16 residues. CDR3 sequence: CASSTGRSTGYNEQFF. The CDR3 nucleotides are TGCGCCAGCAGCACGGGAAGGTCGACGGGCTACAATGAGCAGTTCTTC.

The chain links TRBV5-1 to TRBJ2-1, with 12 bases fitting TRBD2. CDR1 and CDR2 (germline): SGHRS, YFSETQ. The V gene end was trimmed by 4 bases and the J gene end by 1 base; junction bases not matched to a gene: 6. This CDR3 has 17 amino acids. The CDR3 loop is CASSAAGLAGSYNEQFF. CDR3 sequence (DNA): TGCGCCAGCAGCGCCGCCGGACTAGCGGGATCCTACAATGAGCAGTTCTTC.

The rearrangement links TRBV5-4 to TRBJ2-3, with 8 bases matching TRBD2. CDR1 is SGHNT, CDR2 YYREEE, per germline (reference sequence). V lost 4 bases, J lost 12 bases, and 16 bases stayed unmatched. This CDR3 has 15 residues. The CDR3 DNA reads TGTGCCAGCAGCCCATCCGGGACTAGTTTCGGCTTTCAGTATTTT. Translating gives CASSPSGTSFGFQYF.

The chain has TRBV4-3 and TRBJ2-1, with D perhaps TRBD2 (5 bases). This CDR3 has 14 amino acids. Germline lookup yields CDR1 LGHNA and CDR2 YSLEER. The germline V and J ends were trimmed by 4 bases and 7 bases, with 14 bases remaining between them. The CDR3 is CASSLSLGENEQFF. The CDR3 DNA reads as TGCGCCAGCAGCCTTTCTCTTGGGGAGAATGAGCAGTTCTTC.

In its sample, this clone was seen once. The V call is TRBV4-2, the J call TRBJ2-7, with 8 positions matching TRBD2. The ends lost 5 bases at V and 3 bases at J; junction bases unmatched: 15. CDR3 length: 17 amino acids. The germline V gene encodes CDR1 LGHNA and CDR2 YNFKEQ. The CDR3 loop is CASSKTGGRGTNYEQYF. CDR3 coding DNA: TGTGCCAGCAGCAAAACGGGGGGGCGGGGAACTAACTACGAGCAGTACTTC.

This clone has only a few counts. The CDR3 DNA reads as TGTGCCATCAGTGAGTCGCCTAGCGGTACCTACGAGCAGTACTTC. Its protein product is CAISESPSGTYEQYF. The V gene is TRBV10-3, the J gene TRBJ2-7, with 7 bases aligning to TRBD2. Germline V gives CDR1 ENHRY, CDR2 SYGVKD. Trimming cost V 0 bases and J 2 bases; bases outside gene matches: 4. This CDR3 comprises 15 residues.

The rearrangement joins TRBV5-8 to TRBJ1-4; TRBD1 matches at 8 bases. CDR1 is SGHTS and CDR2 is YDEGEE in the germline V gene. With 4 bases clipped from V and 10 bases from J, the junction kept 15 bases outside the gene matches. CDR3 size: 16 residues. CDR3: CASSPDRGRGLAKLFF. The CDR3 DNA follows: TGTGCCAGCAGCCCCGATAGAGGCAGGGGGCTTGCAAAACTGTTTTTT.

J is TRBJ2-7 and V is TRBV5-4, with 11 positions matching TRBD2. Germline loops: CDR1 SGHNT, CDR2 YYREEE (reference sequence). Germline trimming cut 6 bases from V and 0 bases from J; bases unmatched to any gene: 5. CDR3 size: 15 residues. CDR3: CASTLAGGNSYEQYF. In DNA, the CDR3 is TGTGCCAGCACCTTAGCGGGGGGGAACTCCTACGAGCAGTACTTC.

The chain has TRBV28 and TRBJ2-5; D possibly corresponds to TRBD1 (7 bases). Germline assignment: CDR1 MDHEN and CDR2 SYDVKM. The V gene lost 8 bases and the J gene lost 3 bases, with 19 bases spanning the gap. This CDR3 comprises 15 residues. The chain's CDR3 is CASHGAGGPEETQYF. CDR3 in DNA: TGTGCCAGCCACGGGGCAGGGGGGCCTGAAGAGACCCAGTACTTC.

V is TRBV28 and J is TRBJ1-3, with D possibly being TRBD1 (6 bases). Germline-derived CDR1 and CDR2 are MDHEN and SYDVKM. The CDR3 is made up of 15 amino acids. V lost 1 base and J lost 6, with 13 bases in between. CDR3 in amino acids: CASSLSLGGPNTIYF. CDR3 in DNA: TGTGCCAGCAGTTTATCGTTGGGGGGGCCAAACACCATATATTTT.

The rearrangement joins TRBV6-5 to TRBJ2-7; 7 bases fit TRBD1. J lost 7 bases, V lost 10 bases, and 10 bases had no gene match. From germline, CDR1 is MNHEY and CDR2 SVGAGI. CDR3 length: 12 amino acids. DNA of the CDR3: TGTGCCACCTATGCGACAGGGAGTGAGCAGTACTTC. Protein product: CATYATGSEQYF.

This chain links TRBV19 with TRBJ2-7; perhaps TRBD1 as D (5 bases). Looked up from germline, CDR1 is LNHDA and CDR2 is SQIVND (reference sequence). The CDR3 consists of 14 residues. V lost 6 bases, J lost 0 bases, and 12 bases lay in between. The CDR3 coding sequence is TGTGCCAGTAGCAACAGGTTGTCCTCCTACGAGCAGTACTTC. This translates into CASSNRLSSYEQYF.

The rearrangement links TRBV2 to TRBJ1-3; 8 bases agree with TRBD1. The CDR3 consists of 16 residues. CDR1 and CDR2 from the germline V gene are SNHLY and FYNNEI. Unmatched junction bases numbered 10, after V lost 8 bases and J lost 1 base. The CDR3 here is CASSSGQATSGNTIYF. The DNA for the CDR3 is TGTGCCAGCTCGTCGGGACAGGCAACTTCTGGAAACACCATATATTTT.

This clone was counted between two and nine times. The rearrangement links TRBV15 to TRBJ1-5, with D hard to call. The germline V gene has CDR1 LNHNV and CDR2 YYDKDF (reference sequence). V shed 5 bases and J shed 0 bases, with 11 bases lying between them. CDR3 length equals 15 residues. The CDR3 reads CATSADSYSNQPQHF. The CDR3 DNA is TGTGCCACCAGCGCGGATTCTTATAGCAATCAGCCCCAGCATTTT.